Presented here are 23 T cell receptor beta chains from one specimen sequenced in a study of blood T cell repertoires in COVID-19. Profiled with immunoSEQ multiplex PCR; TCRdb holds only in-frame clones, not every one. The data contain fewer than 150,000 clones, about 87% of them singletons. Sequencing was performed on peripheral blood. The receptors were sampled from a woman aged 80 or older with acute or convalescent COVID-19.

The chain joins TRBV10-3 to TRBJ2-1, with 7 bases lining up with TRBD1. Trimming removed 4 bases from V and 7 bases from J; junction bases left unmatched: 4. Germline values: CDR1 ENHRY, CDR2 SYGVKD. The CDR3 has 13 residues. The CDR3: CAISAQTGNEQFF. CDR3 DNA sequence: TGTGCCATCAGTGCGCAGACAGGGAATGAGCAGTTCTTC.

This clone appeared many times. The gene calls are TRBV4-1 and TRBJ1-1; tentative D call: TRBD1 (5 bases). Trimming removed 2 bases from V and 6 bases from J, with 10 bases in between. This CDR3 has 13 amino acids. Germline values: CDR1 MGHRA, CDR2 YSYEKL. The CDR3 sequence is CASSQPGLAEAFF. The CDR3 coding sequence is TGCGCCAGCAGCCAACCAGGGTTAGCTGAAGCTTTCTTT.

The chain joins TRBV6-5 to TRBJ1-5; 10 nucleotides line up with TRBD1. V trimming: 7 bases; J trimming: 3 bases; junction bases outside the gene matches: 6. The germline gives CDR1 MNHEY, CDR2 SVGAGI. The CDR3 totals 15 residues. The CDR3 nucleotides read TGTGCCAGCACCAGACAGGGGGCAACCAATCAGCCCCAGCATTTT. This translates into CASTRQGATNQPQHF.

The chain's CDR3 is CASRDQLTGREQFF. In nucleotides, the CDR3 is TGCGCCAGCAGGGATCAATTGACAGGGAGGGAGCAGTTCTTC. V gene TRBV4-3 combines with J gene TRBJ2-1; possible D gene TRBD1, 7 bases. Germline-derived CDR1 and CDR2 are LGHNA and YSLEER. Deletions cut 6 bases from V and 10 bases from J, with 19 bases between. CDR3 length: 14 residues.

This clone was observed a few times. This rearrangement joins TRBV4-2 to TRBJ1-1; D gene uncertain. The CDR3 extends over 13 amino acids. V shed 1 base and J shed 3 bases, with 6 bases lying between them. Per the germline V gene, CDR1 is LGHNA and CDR2 is YNFKEQ. For the CDR3, the DNA is TGTGCCAGCAGCCAAGGTCGGGACACTGAAGCTTTCTTT. Translation: CASSQGRDTEAFF.

V is TRBV30 and J is TRBJ2-6; 10 bases fit TRBD1. The V and J ends lost 7 bases and 3 bases, in that order; junction bases with no gene match: 6. Germline CDR1 reads GTSNPN; CDR2 reads SVGIG (reference sequence). The CDR3 runs 15 residues. The CDR3 here is CALTGGGLGANVLTF. The DNA for the CDR3 is TGTGCCTTGACAGGGGGCGGACTTGGGGCCAACGTCCTGACTTTC.

The chain links TRBV7-2 to TRBJ1-3, with TRBD1 matching 10 bases. Germline V gene data show CDR1 as SGHTA and CDR2 as FQGNSA. This CDR3 has 15 amino acids. The ends lost 5 bases at V and 1 base at J; junction bases unmatched: 2. CDR3: CASSKDRGSGNTIYF. The CDR3, as DNA: TGTGCCAGCAGCAAGGACAGGGGGTCTGGAAACACCATATATTTT.

The rearrangement uses TRBV11-2 and TRBJ1-2; D is possibly TRBD1 (5 bases). This CDR3 has 14 residues. The germline V gene encodes CDR1 SGHAT and CDR2 FQNNGV. V gave up 5 bases and J gave up 8 bases, with 18 bases separating them. CDR3 amino acids: CASSIIQGFGGYTF. The CDR3 DNA is TGTGCCAGCAGCATAATTCAGGGTTTCGGGGGCTACACCTTC.

J is TRBJ2-5 and V is TRBV3-1 (or the pseudogene TRBV3-2); possibly TRBD2 for D (5 bases). The CDR3 runs to 15 residues. V shed 2 bases and J shed 6 bases, with 16 bases lying between them. Germline V gene lookup returns CDR1 LGHDT and CDR2 YNNKEL (reference sequence). Written as DNA, the CDR3 is TGTGCCAGCAGCCAACGAGGGATAGGTAAACAGACCCAGTACTTC. Translated: CASSQRGIGKQTQYF.

This chain uses TRBV15 with TRBJ1-1, with 8 bases aligning to TRBD1. The CDR3 is 17 amino acids. Losses at the gene ends were 5 bases for V and 0 bases for J; bases not matched to a gene: 11. Germline CDR1 and CDR2: LNHNV and YYDKDF (reference sequence). DNA of the CDR3: TGTGCCACCAGCTCACCCCTCGGGACAGGATTGAACACTGAAGCTTTCTTT. Its translation: CATSSPLGTGLNTEAFF.

The chain couples TRBV3-1 (or the pseudogene TRBV3-2) to TRBJ2-7; TRBD1 might be the D (6 bases). This CDR3 region has 13 residues. Germline values: CDR1 LGHDT, CDR2 YNNKEL (reference sequence). Trimming pared 1 base from V and 6 bases from J, leaving 10 bases between. CDR3 in DNA: TGTGCCAGCAGCCAAGGTGGCAGGGGCGAGCAGTACTTC. Encoded protein: CASSQGGRGEQYF.

This CDR3 is CASRGQGSYNSPLHF. CDR3 nucleotide sequence: TGTGCCAGCAGGGGACAGGGCTCCTATAATTCACCCCTCCACTTT. The rearrangement links TRBV2 to TRBJ1-6, with 9 bases aligning to TRBD1. V lost 6 bases and J lost 0; bases outside the gene matches: 0. The CDR3 runs to 15 residues. Germline CDR1 reads SNHLY; CDR2 reads FYNNEI.

This clone was counted once. V is TRBV18 and J is TRBJ1-1; D might be TRBD1 (5 bases). CDR3 length: 15 amino acids. V was shortened by 1 base and J by 5 bases, with 14 bases between the two germline ends. Germline CDR1 KGHSH, CDR2 LQKENI. The CDR3 protein is CASSPRAGGPTEAFF. DNA of the CDR3: TGTGCCAGCTCACCACGAGCGGGGGGACCGACTGAAGCTTTCTTT.

This rearrangement joins TRBV10-3 to TRBJ1-2; TRBD1 aligns across 7 bases. This CDR3 comprises 16 residues. The V gene's germline CDR1 is ENHRY and CDR2 SYGVKD. V was pared by 0 bases and J by 8 bases, with 12 bases of the junction left unmatched. DNA for the CDR3: TGTGCCATCAGTGAGTCTAGCGACAGGGCATTATTAGGCTACACCTTC. Translation gives CAISESSDRALLGYTF.

This clone was counted once. This sequence joins TRBV5-3 and TRBJ1-1; D unresolved. TRBV5-3 is an open reading frame, and its role is uncertain. V lost 3 bases, J lost 11 bases, and 8 bases lay in between. This CDR3 spans 10 amino acids. CDR3 amino acids: CARSWPIAFF. The CDR3 region has the DNA TGTGCCAGAAGCTGGCCGATTGCTTTCTTT.

This chain uses TRBV5-1 with TRBJ2-5; the match to TRBD2 covers 11 bases. Germline assignment: CDR1 SGHRS and CDR2 YFSETQ. The CDR3 spans 16 residues. Trimming took 4 bases from V and 3 from J; bases not matched to a gene: 8. Here the CDR3 DNA reads TGCGCCAGCAGCGCTACTAGCGGGGGCTCAAAAGAGACCCAGTACTTC. Translating it yields CASSATSGGSKETQYF.

This clone was seen a single time. The chain uses TRBV5-1 and TRBJ2-5; 9 positions agree with TRBD1. Germline CDR1 and CDR2: SGHRS and YFSETQ. V gave up 0 bases and J gave up 5 bases; unmatched junction bases: 5. The CDR3 loop spans 15 amino acids. The CDR3 nucleotides read TGCGCCAGCAGCTTGGGGGACAGGGACGGCGAGACCCAGTACTTC. Its protein is CASSLGDRDGETQYF.

This chain links TRBV12-5 with TRBJ1-6; 12 bases agree with TRBD1. Losses at the gene ends were 4 bases for V and 7 bases for J; bases not matched to a gene: 5. The CDR3 contains 16 residues. The germline gives CDR1 LGHNT, CDR2 FRNRAP. The CDR3 here is CASGSGTGGANSPLHF. The CDR3 DNA sequence: TGTGCTAGTGGTTCCGGGACAGGGGGCGCGAATTCACCCCTCCACTTT.

The rearrangement uses TRBV5-6 and TRBJ1-1; 8 bases match TRBD1. V lost 6 bases and J lost 4; bases outside the gene matches: 8. The CDR3 runs to 14 residues. Germline loops: CDR1 SGHDT, CDR2 YYEEEE. DNA for the CDR3: TGTGCCAGCACTGGACAGGGAAGAGGCACTGAAGCTTTCTTT. It codes for CASTGQGRGTEAFF.

This chain uses TRBV4-2 with TRBJ2-1; 12 positions match TRBD2. The V segment lost 2 bases and the J segment 5 bases; nucleotides outside the gene matches: 4. Germline V lookup: CDR1 LGHNA, CDR2 YNFKEQ. The CDR3 runs 16 residues. CDR3 nucleotides: TGTGCCAGCAGCCAAATTCTAGCGGGGGGGAACAATGAGCAGTTCTTC. This encodes CASSQILAGGNNEQFF.

The J gene is TRBJ2-7, the V gene TRBV18; TRBD1 aligns across 11 bases. The V gene's germline CDR1 is KGHSH and CDR2 LQKENI. CDR3 length: 18 residues. Trimming at V came to 6 bases and at J to 0 bases, leaving 13 bases not matched to a gene. The CDR3 loop is CASSLRDRGGIFSYEQYF. CDR3 sequence (DNA): TGTGCCAGCTCCCTCCGGGACAGGGGGGGGATATTCTCCTACGAGCAGTACTTC.

The rearrangement uses TRBV4-3 and TRBJ1-6, with D possibly TRBD1 on 6 matching bases. This CDR3 has 16 residues. V dropped 1 base and J dropped 9 bases, with 16 bases sitting between them. CDR1 and CDR2 from the germline V gene are LGHNA and YSLEER. The chain's CDR3 is CASSQGGTPTFSPLHF. CDR3 nucleotide sequence: TGCGCCAGCAGCCAAGGGGGGACACCGACGTTTTCACCCCTCCACTTT.

V usage is TRBV7-6 and J usage is TRBJ2-3, with D uncertain. The CDR3 totals 11 residues. V lost 3 bases, J lost 6 bases, and 4 bases lay in between. CDR1 SGHVS and CDR2 FNYEAQ come from the germline V gene. CDR3 coding DNA: TGTGCCAGCAGCTTCTACGATACGCAGTATTTT. Amino acids: CASSFYDTQYF.